This TCR beta chain was retrieved from a study of cytomegalovirus exposure and HLA in healthy donors. Study observations and caveats: Reportedly, diagnosis of cytomegalovirus status by the classifier showed high specificity and sensitivity. Later analysis identified several of the most significant clusters that appeared linked to common viral pathogens.

This CDR3 has 14 residues. Trimming left V 3 bases short and J 2 bases short, with 10 bases between. Per germline, CDR1 LNHDA and CDR2 SQIVND (reference sequence). With regard to this clone: Its antigen is not known.

Use of 60 Vbeta and 13 Jbeta primers characterized the PCR. The method was immunoSEQ multiplex PCR; TCRdb's version includes in-frame clones alone and lacks a portion of them. The table lists 140,000 or so clones, around 82% of them singletons. Healthy bone marrow donors made up the donors. Sequenced sample: PBMCs. This chain connects TRBV19 to TRBJ1-2; D may be TRBD1 (6 bases). The source is a female donor in good health and CMV-seronegative. CDR3 nucleotide sequence: TGTGCCAGTAGTATCCGACAGGCCAACTATGGCTACACCTTC. It specifies CASSIRQANYGYTF.